Listed here are 12 T cell receptor beta chains from one sample, sequenced in a study of cytomegalovirus exposure and HLA in healthy donors. PCR amplification relied on 60 Vbeta primers (plus 13 Jbeta primers). This table comes from immunoSEQ multiplex PCR, and its TCRdb copy is limited to in-frame clones, with some not included. The sample has 100,000 to 150,000 clones, roughly 84% seen once. The specimen was PBMCs. These receptor sequences come from a woman younger than 35 in good health and CMV-seropositive.

This rearrangement joins TRBV18 to TRBJ2-4, with D unclear. The CDR3 has 16 residues. Germline V gives CDR1 KGHSH, CDR2 LQKENI. V shed 6 bases and J shed 4 bases, with 19 bases lying between them. The CDR3 nucleotides are TGTGCCAGCTCTCCAGAGGCCCCCACGAAGAAAAACATTCAGTACTTC. It yields the protein CASSPEAPTKKNIQYF.

The rearrangement links TRBV29-1 to TRBJ1-4, with 8 bases matching TRBD1. Germline V CDR1 and CDR2: SQVTM, ANQGSEA. The length of the CDR3 is 15 residues. J gave up 0 bases and V 5 bases, and 5 bases lay outside the gene matches. Here the CDR3 DNA reads TGCAGCGTTTCGGACAGGGTGGCAACTAATGAAAAACTGTTTTTT. It encodes CSVSDRVATNEKLFF.

The rearrangement uses TRBV12-5 and TRBJ2-7; perhaps TRBD2 as D (6 bases). The CDR3 has 16 residues. CDR1 is LGHNT and CDR2 is FRNRAP in the germline V gene. The V end lost 0 bases, the J end lost 1 base, and 13 bases lay between the germline ends. This chain's CDR3 is CASGLVTGLASYEQYF. Here the CDR3 DNA reads TGTGCTAGTGGTTTGGTAACGGGACTCGCTTCCTACGAGCAGTACTTC.

This chain joins TRBV9 and TRBJ2-7, with 8 bases identical to TRBD2. The germline V gene encodes CDR1 SGDLS and CDR2 YYNGEE. V shed 3 bases and J 6 bases; nucleotides not matched to a gene: 11. The CDR3 extends over 15 amino acids. The CDR3 DNA sequence: TGTGCCAGCAGCGCCACCCCGGGACTAGGAAGCGAGCAGTACTTC. Translation: CASSATPGLGSEQYF.

The chain combines TRBV5-4 with TRBJ2-5; TRBD2 matches at 11 bases. With V trimmed by 5 bases and J by 5 bases, 8 bases remained unmatched. The CDR3 has 15 residues. Germline V CDR1 and CDR2: SGHNT, YYREEE (reference sequence). CDR3 nucleotide sequence: TGTGCCAGCAGATTAGCGGGGGGGTTGGAGGAGACCCAGTACTTC. Amino acids: CASRLAGGLEETQYF.

This clone was counted between two and nine times. The chain links TRBV25-1 to TRBJ1-1; 8 nucleotides match TRBD1. Looked up from germline, CDR1 is MGHDK and CDR2 is SYGVNS. Trimming removed 2 bases from V and 10 bases from J; junction bases left unmatched: 9. There are 14 residues in the CDR3. The CDR3 nucleotides are TGTGCCAGCAGTGAACCGGGACAGGTTTATTCAGCTTTCTTT. It specifies CASSEPGQVYSAFF.

In its sample, this clone was seen a few times. The J gene is TRBJ2-2, the V gene TRBV5-1; TRBD2 is a possible D gene (6 bases). V shed 0 bases and J shed 1 base, with 10 bases lying between them. This CDR3 comprises 16 residues. Germline CDR1 SGHRS, CDR2 YFSETQ. The CDR3 is CASSLEASVNTGELFF. DNA of the CDR3: TGCGCCAGCAGCTTGGAAGCTAGCGTGAACACCGGGGAGCTGTTTTTT.

Comments on this clone: The same CDR3 also results from other DNA sequences found in this sample. This chain uses TRBV11-2 with TRBJ2-7; the D gene is possibly TRBD1 (6 bases). V gave up 5 bases and J gave up 3 bases, with 11 bases separating them. The CDR3 covers 13 residues. Germline V gene sequence: CDR1 SGHAT, CDR2 FQNNGV. The CDR3 region has the DNA TGTGCCAGCAGCCTGGGGACAAACTACGAGCAGTACTTC. Residues: CASSLGTNYEQYF.

The rearrangement links TRBV5-4 to TRBJ1-2; 7 bases match TRBD1. The junction had 5 bases not matched to a gene; V was cut back by 3 bases and J by 3 bases. Germline loops: CDR1 SGHNT, CDR2 YYREEE (reference sequence). The CDR3 extends over 14 amino acids. The chain's CDR3 is CASSSDRADYGYTF. The CDR3 nucleotides are TGTGCCAGCAGCTCTGACAGGGCGGACTATGGCTACACCTTC.

The chain joins TRBV6-1 to TRBJ2-3; 7 positions match TRBD2. CDR3 length equals 16 residues. The trim removed 1 base at V and 2 bases at J, leaving 6 bases unmatched. Per the germline V gene, CDR1 is MNHNS and CDR2 is SASEGT. The CDR3 sequence is CASSEGDYQPTDTQYF. The CDR3 coding sequence is TGTGCCAGCAGTGAAGGGGACTACCAGCCCACAGATACGCAGTATTTT.

The V and J genes are TRBV4-1 and TRBJ1-3; D unclear. The germline gives CDR1 MGHRA, CDR2 YSYEKL. There are 15 residues in the CDR3. The ends were cut back, 0 bases at V and 0 bases at J, with 6 bases in the middle. The CDR3 loop reads CASSQDYYSGNTIYF. As DNA, the CDR3 is TGCGCCAGCAGCCAAGATTACTACTCTGGAAACACCATATATTTT.

The gene calls are TRBV9 and TRBJ1-1, with a tentative D call TRBD1 (6 bases). This CDR3 has 12 amino acids. Trimming removed 4 bases at V and 7 bases at J, with 11 bases between. Germline V CDR1 and CDR2: SGDLS, YYNGEE. The CDR3 spells CASSPGGIEAFF. The CDR3 region has the DNA TGTGCCAGCAGCCCTGGGGGCATTGAAGCTTTCTTT. The full variable domain, with the rest looked up from reference TRBV9 and TRBJ1-1, is DSGVTQTPKHLITATGQRVTLRCSPRSGDLSVYWYQQSLDQGLQFLIQYYNGEERAKGNILERFSAQQFPDLHSELNLSSLELGDSALYFCASSPGGIEAFFGQGTRLTVV.